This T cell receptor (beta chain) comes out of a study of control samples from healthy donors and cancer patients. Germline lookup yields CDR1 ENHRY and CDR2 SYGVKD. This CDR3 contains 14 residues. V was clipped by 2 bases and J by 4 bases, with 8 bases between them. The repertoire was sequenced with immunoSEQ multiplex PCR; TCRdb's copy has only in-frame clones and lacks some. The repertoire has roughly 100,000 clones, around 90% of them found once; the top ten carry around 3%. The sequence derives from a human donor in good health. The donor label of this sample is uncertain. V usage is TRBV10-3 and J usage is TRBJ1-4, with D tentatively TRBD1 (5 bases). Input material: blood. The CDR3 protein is CAISEGALNEKLFF. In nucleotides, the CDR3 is TGTGCCATCAGTGAGGGGGCCCTTAATGAAAAACTGTTTTTT.